One sample yielded the 13 T cell receptor beta chains listed below, sequenced in a study of graft-versus-host responses after intestinal transplantation (dated by TCRdb to 2020 to 2022). Library prep was done by the immunoSEQ multiplex PCR assay. Not all clones reach the TCRdb copy of this immuneACCESS table, which keeps in-frame sequences only. Checked studies attribute under half of the gap to unresolved V genes and leave the rest unexplained. This sample is represented by tens of thousands of clones; roughly 80% of them were singletons. The ten biggest clones cover around 20% of the sample. The time point label, read with the paper, signifies: cells obtained before transplantation from donor or recipient. No cognate antigen is known for these TCRs. The sample here was unstimulated CD8+ T cells sorted from spleen or lymph node cells, taken before intestinal transplant. The origin of the receptors is a human donor who received an intestinal transplant.

The chain is built from TRBV10-3 and TRBJ2-7; D remains unclear. Germline assignment: CDR1 ENHRY and CDR2 SYGVKD. The CDR3 loop spans 16 amino acids. V lost 3 bases to trimming and J lost 0 bases, with 15 bases between them. The CDR3 DNA sequence: TGTGCCATCAGTGACCGCAGGCACCAGAGCTCCTACGAGCAGTACTTC. This encodes CAISDRRHQSSYEQYF.

V gene TRBV7-5 combines with J gene TRBJ2-7; the listed D gene, TRBD1, was not tested against the DNA. TRBV7-5 is assigned pseudogene status. CDR3 length: 16 residues. The CDR3 here is CARSLRGTGEVYEQYF. CDR3 nucleotides: TGTGCCAGAAGCTTGAGGGGGACAGGGGAAGTTTACGAGCAGTACTTC.

This clone was detected only a few times. V is TRBV4-1 and J is TRBJ2-7; TRBD1 might be the D (6 bases). This CDR3 has 13 residues. V was trimmed by 4 bases and J by 4 bases, leaving 11 bases between them. CDR1 and CDR2 (germline): MGHRA, YSYEKL. The CDR3 loop reads CASSRVTGYEQYF. CDR3 nucleotides: TGCGCCAGCAGCCGCGTCACAGGGTACGAGCAGTACTTC.

On this clone itself: A read error may account for a junction end that differs from germline. This chain links TRBV7-7 with TRBJ2-7; TRBD1 aligns across 12 bases. The CDR3 spans 17 residues. The germline V gene has CDR1 SSHAT and CDR2 FNYEAQ (reference sequence). The CDR3 bases are TGTGCTAGCAGCCCCCTTGGGTCCGGGACAGGGGGCGTCGAGCAGTACTTC. It specifies CASSPLGSGTGGVEQYF.

The chain uses TRBV4-1 and TRBJ2-7; the match to TRBD1 covers 7 bases. In germline, CDR1 is MGHRA, CDR2 YSYEKL. The length of the CDR3 is 15 residues. V was clipped by 3 bases and J by 2 bases; unmatched bases: 7. The CDR3 sequence: CASSHRQGPAYEQYF. For the CDR3, the DNA is TGCGCCAGCAGCCATCGACAGGGACCTGCCTACGAGCAGTACTTC.

CDR3 loop: CASSERLAAFYEQYF. The CDR3 coding sequence is TGTGCCAGCAGTGAAAGACTAGCGGCCTTCTACGAGCAGTACTTC. The chain is built from TRBV2 and TRBJ2-7, with 9 bases lining up with TRBD2. The V and J ends lost 2 bases and 3 bases, in that order; junction bases with no gene match: 5. Germline V gene lookup returns CDR1 SNHLY and CDR2 FYNNEI. The CDR3 is made up of 15 amino acids.

The J gene is TRBJ1-4, the V gene TRBV6-1, with 8 bases matching TRBD1. Germline V gene data show CDR1 as MNHNS and CDR2 as SASEGT. The V gene end was trimmed by 1 base and the J gene end by 7 bases; junction bases not matched to a gene: 5. The CDR3 covers 15 residues. The CDR3 reads CASSEGAGGSEKLFF. The CDR3, as DNA: TGTGCCAGCAGTGAAGGAGCAGGGGGCAGTGAAAAACTGTTTTTT.

The chain links TRBV27 to TRBJ2-3, with D unresolved. Trimming cost V 5 bases and J 5 bases, with 14 bases left between them. This CDR3 contains 14 residues. Germline CDR1 is MNHEY and CDR2 is SMNVEV (reference sequence). Here the CDR3 reads CASSTEQAVDTQYF. In nucleotides, the CDR3 is TGTGCCAGCAGTACAGAGCAAGCTGTAGATACGCAGTATTTT.

The J gene is TRBJ2-7, the V gene TRBV6-1; 7 positions agree with TRBD1. The CDR3 covers 15 residues. From germline, CDR1 is MNHNS and CDR2 SASEGT. Germline trimming cut 0 bases from V and 3 bases from J; bases unmatched to any gene: 5. In DNA, the CDR3 is TGTGCCAGCAGTGAAGCGATGGACAGGAGCTACGAGCAGTACTTC. It translates to CASSEAMDRSYEQYF.

The V gene is TRBV7-2, the J gene TRBJ2-1; D uncertain. The V end was cut by 9 bases, the J end by 2 bases, with 14 bases between. CDR3 size: 14 residues. The germline gives CDR1 SGHTA, CDR2 FQGNSA. CDR3 sequence reads: CARDRKAAYNEQFF. The CDR3 coding sequence is TGTGCCAGAGACCGAAAGGCGGCCTACAATGAGCAGTTCTTC.

This clone has only one observation. This chain links TRBV28 with TRBJ2-1; a weak D match, TRBD2 (6 bases). The ends were cut back, 8 bases at V and 2 bases at J, with 13 bases in the middle. This CDR3 comprises 14 residues. Germline CDR1 MDHEN, CDR2 SYDVKM. The CDR3 DNA sequence: TGTGCCAGCCTGGGGAGGATTACCTACAATGAGCAGTTCTTC. This codes for CASLGRITYNEQFF.

J is TRBJ2-7 and V is TRBV28; tentatively, D is TRBD1 (5 bases). Trimming pared 0 bases from V and 4 bases from J, leaving 16 bases between. Germline values: CDR1 MDHEN, CDR2 SYDVKM. The CDR3 extends over 16 amino acids. In DNA form, the CDR3 reads TGTGCCAGCAGTTTATGGGCGTGGGGCAGTCTGTACGAGCAGTACTTC. Protein product: CASSLWAWGSLYEQYF.

This chain links TRBV27 with TRBJ1-2; the D gene is possibly TRBD1 (5 bases). Between the trimmed V and J ends, which lost 3 bases and 4 bases, there was a span of 9 bases. Germline CDR1 reads MNHEY; CDR2 reads SMNVEV (reference sequence). The CDR3 contains 13 residues. The CDR3 reads CASSFQGTYGYTF. As DNA, the CDR3 is TGTGCCAGCAGTTTTCAGGGTACCTATGGCTACACCTTC.